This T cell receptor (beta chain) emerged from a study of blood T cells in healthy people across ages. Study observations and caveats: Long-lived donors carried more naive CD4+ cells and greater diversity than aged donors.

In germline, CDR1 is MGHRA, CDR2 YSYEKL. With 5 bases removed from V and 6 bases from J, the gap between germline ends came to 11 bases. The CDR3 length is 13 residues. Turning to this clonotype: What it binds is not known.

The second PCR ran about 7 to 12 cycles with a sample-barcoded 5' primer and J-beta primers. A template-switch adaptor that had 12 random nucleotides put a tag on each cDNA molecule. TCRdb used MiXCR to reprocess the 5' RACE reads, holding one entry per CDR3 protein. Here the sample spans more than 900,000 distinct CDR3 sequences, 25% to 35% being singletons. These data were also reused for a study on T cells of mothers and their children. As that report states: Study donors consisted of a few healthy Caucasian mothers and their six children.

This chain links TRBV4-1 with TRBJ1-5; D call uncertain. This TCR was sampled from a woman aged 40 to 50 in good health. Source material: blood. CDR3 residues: CASSLEIGQPQHF. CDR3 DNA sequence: TGCGCCAGCAGCTTGGAAATTGGTCAGCCCCAGCATTTT.